Shown below are 21 T cell receptor beta chains from a single sample sequenced in a study of early T cells in non-severe SARS-CoV-2 infection. TCRdb redid the calling of the 5' RACE reads with MiXCR, one entry per CDR3 protein. The repertoire includes some 120,000 distinct CDR3 sequences, 15% of them detected once, and roughly 22% sits in the top ten. Sequenced sample: whole blood. Receptor source: an adult who was a healthcare worker with PCR-confirmed SARS-CoV-2 infection or an uninfected control (not recorded which).

The chain employs TRBV9 and TRBJ1-2; 7 bases agree with TRBD1. CDR3 length equals 14 residues. Germline lookup yields CDR1 SGDLS and CDR2 YYNGEE. J gave up 9 bases and V 4 bases, and 12 bases lay outside the gene matches. The CDR3 sequence is CASSTRQGLMRYTF. CDR3 DNA sequence: TGTGCCAGCAGCACCCGACAGGGACTGATGCGCTACACCTTC.

This clonotype was detected many times. The chain joins TRBV3-1 to TRBJ2-6; D remains unclear. CDR1 and CDR2 (germline): LGHDT, YNNKEL (reference sequence). V shed 8 bases and J shed 2 bases, with 4 bases lying between them. CDR3 length: 12 amino acids. The CDR3 here is CASGTGANVLTF. CDR3 bases: TGTGCCAGCGGCACTGGGGCCAACGTCCTGACTTTC.

The rearrangement joins TRBV19 to TRBJ2-7; 9 bases fit TRBD2. J was trimmed by 0 bases and V by 6 bases; bases with no gene match: 6. Per the germline V gene, CDR1 is LNHDA and CDR2 is SQIVND (reference sequence). This CDR3 comprises 15 residues. CDR3 amino acids: CASSTLAGPSYEQYF. The DNA for the CDR3 is TGTGCCAGTAGCACCCTAGCGGGGCCCTCCTACGAGCAGTACTTC.

The sample holds a few counts of this clonotype. V gene TRBV27 combines with J gene TRBJ1-1, with a weak D call TRBD1 (5 bases). This CDR3 is built from 15 residues. V lost 8 bases to trimming and J lost 0 bases, with 16 bases between them. Germline-derived CDR1 and CDR2 are MNHEY and SMNVEV (reference sequence). The CDR3 sequence is CASGGIGIMNTEAFF. The CDR3 DNA follows: TGTGCCAGCGGGGGTATAGGGATAATGAACACTGAAGCTTTCTTT.

This clonotype was counted ten times or more. The rearrangement joins TRBV4-1 to TRBJ1-5; D gene ambiguous. V lost 4 bases, J lost 7 bases, and 14 bases lay in between. CDR1 and CDR2 (germline): MGHRA, YSYEKL. The CDR3 contains 14 residues. CDR3 DNA sequence: TGCGCCAGCAGCCCTAGGGAAGGGAGGCAGCCCCAGCATTTT. Translating gives CASSPREGRQPQHF.

The chain links TRBV30 to TRBJ2-1; D tentatively reads TRBD1 or TRBD2 (5 bases each). The CDR3 runs to 14 residues. Trimming pared 4 bases from V and 6 bases from J, leaving 16 bases between. Germline V lookup: CDR1 GTSNPN, CDR2 SVGIG (reference sequence). DNA for the CDR3: TGTGCCTGGATAATGAGGGGATCCCGCAATGAGCAGTTCTTC. Its protein product is CAWIMRGSRNEQFF.

This chain links TRBV29-1 with TRBJ1-1, with unresolved D. V gave up 0 bases and J gave up 11 bases, with 10 bases separating them. CDR3 length: 11 residues. The V gene's germline CDR1 is SQVTM and CDR2 ANQGSEA. Written as DNA, the CDR3 is TGCAGCGTTGAAGACCGTCCTCGTGCTTTCTTT. This gives the protein CSVEDRPRAFF.

This clonotype came up many times. The rearrangement joins TRBV29-1 to TRBJ2-4; D could derive from TRBD1 or TRBD2 (5 bases each). The CDR3 runs 11 residues. The germline V and J ends were trimmed by 2 bases and 9 bases, with 8 bases remaining between them. Germline CDR1 SQVTM, CDR2 ANQGSEA. The CDR3 nucleotides are TGCAGCGTTGAAACAGGAGGCATTCAGTACTTC. Its translation is CSVETGGIQYF.

The V gene is TRBV19, the J gene TRBJ1-2; D perhaps matches TRBD1 (6 bases). CDR1 and CDR2 (germline): LNHDA, SQIVND (reference sequence). V was pared by 8 bases and J by 2 bases, with 12 bases between. The CDR3 is 13 residues long. CDR3 protein: CASQGNKNYGYTF. CDR3 bases: TGTGCCAGTCAGGGGAATAAGAACTATGGCTACACCTTC.

V gene TRBV7-9 combines with J gene TRBJ2-2, with D unresolved. From germline, CDR1 is SEHNR and CDR2 FQNEAQ (reference sequence). This CDR3 spans 17 amino acids. Trimming took off 0 bases at V and 0 bases at J, with 11 bases between the two ends. The CDR3 DNA reads TGTGCCAGCAGCTTAGCGCTAGACACTACGAACACCGGGGAGCTGTTTTTT. Translation: CASSLALDTTNTGELFF.

This chain joins TRBV3-1 and TRBJ1-1; TRBD1 might be the D (5 bases). This CDR3 comprises 16 residues. CDR1 LGHDT and CDR2 YNNKEL come from the germline V gene (reference sequence). V shed 0 bases and J shed 4 bases, with 15 bases lying between them. The CDR3 nucleotides are TGTGCCAGCAGCCAAGATCATCGGACACTGCTCACTGAAGCTTTCTTT. Translation gives CASSQDHRTLLTEAFF.

This clonotype showed up many times. The chain uses TRBV5-1 and TRBJ1-2; a possible D gene is TRBD1 (6 bases). V lost 4 bases and J lost 6, with 19 bases in between. This CDR3 region has 15 residues. CDR1 is SGHRS and CDR2 is YFSETQ in the germline V gene. In nucleotides, the CDR3 is TGCGCCAGCAGCCCCGCCCGGGGCGGGGGCCATGGCTACACCTTC. Its translation: CASSPARGGGHGYTF. The full variable domain, rest sourced from reference TRBV5-1 and TRBJ1-2, is KAGVTQTPRYLIKTRGQQVTLSCSPISGHRSVSWYQQTPGQGLQFLFEYFSETQRNKGNFPGRFSGRQFSNSRSEMNVSTLELGDSALYLCASSPARGGGHGYTFGSGTRLTVV.

The J gene is TRBJ1-3, the V gene TRBV20-1; D may be TRBD1 (6 bases). The germline CDR1 and CDR2 sequences are DFQATT and SNEGSKA (reference sequence). The CDR3 totals 13 residues. V lost 5 bases and J 4 bases, leaving 12 bases between the germline ends. Written as DNA, the CDR3 is TGCAGTGCTTGGACAGTGGACGGAAACACCATATATTTT. As protein: CSAWTVDGNTIYF.

The chain is built from TRBV2 and TRBJ2-7; D remains unclear. V was clipped by 8 bases and J by 0 bases, with 11 bases between them. Germline CDR1 SNHLY, CDR2 FYNNEI. The CDR3 spans 13 residues. CDR3 sequence: CASGGVTSYEQYF. The CDR3 DNA reads as TGTGCCAGCGGTGGAGTAACCTCCTACGAGCAGTACTTC.

V is TRBV20-1 and J is TRBJ2-3; unclear D gene. The germline V gene encodes CDR1 DFQATT and CDR2 SNEGSKA (reference sequence). This CDR3 has 16 amino acids. The V gene lost 0 bases and the J gene lost 6 bases, with 19 bases spanning the gap. The CDR3 DNA sequence: TGCAGTGCTAGAGATCTCTCCTCGGTGCAACAGGATACGCAGTATTTT. This translates into CSARDLSSVQQDTQYF.

This clonotype appeared a few times. The V and J genes are TRBV12-5 and TRBJ2-5; D remains ambiguous. Trimming shortened V by 4 bases and J by 1 base, and 10 bases separated the two germline ends. Germline V gene lookup returns CDR1 LGHNT and CDR2 FRNRAP. The CDR3 sequence is 14 residues long. For the CDR3, the DNA is TGTGCTAGTGGTTCACCCGGGCCCCAAGAGACCCAGTACTTC. It encodes CASGSPGPQETQYF.

This clonotype occurred a few times. The V call is TRBV5-6, the J call TRBJ2-7; TRBD1 might be the D (6 bases). V shed 4 bases and J shed 7 bases, with 24 bases lying between them. Per germline, CDR1 SGHDT and CDR2 YYEEEE. This CDR3 has 16 residues. This CDR3 is CASSPSRRGTPWEQYF. The CDR3 nucleotides read TGTGCCAGCAGCCCGTCCCGTAGGGGGACCCCGTGGGAGCAGTACTTC.

This clonotype was counted a few times. This chain joins TRBV2 and TRBJ2-7; TRBD1 agrees at 9 bases. The CDR3 runs to 13 residues. J lost 5 bases, V lost 8 bases, and 7 bases had no gene match. Germline assignment: CDR1 SNHLY and CDR2 FYNNEI. CDR3 DNA: TGTGCCAGCGGAATTACAGGGGGCAACGAGCAGTACTTC. This encodes CASGITGGNEQYF.

The CDR3, as DNA: TGCAGTGCTAGATTGGGGGCAGATACGCAGTATTTT. It codes for CSARLGADTQYF. The chain has TRBV20-1 and TRBJ2-3, with D perhaps given as TRBD1 or TRBD2 (5 bases each). The CDR3 contains 12 residues. V lost 2 bases, J lost 4 bases, and 7 bases lay in between. Per the germline V gene, CDR1 is DFQATT and CDR2 is SNEGSKA (reference sequence).

The rearrangement links TRBV7-2 to TRBJ1-4; D is possibly TRBD1 (6 bases). V gave up 4 bases and J gave up 8 bases, with 23 bases separating them. CDR3 length: 17 amino acids. The V gene's germline CDR1 is SGHTA and CDR2 FQGNSA. The CDR3 spells CASSSAQGSLPKEKLFF. The CDR3 DNA reads TGTGCCAGCAGCTCGGCCCAGGGGTCCCTACCAAAGGAAAAACTGTTTTTT.

This clonotype was found a few times. The V gene is TRBV6-1, the J gene TRBJ1-4; 7 positions agree with TRBD1. Trimming at V came to 5 bases and at J to 0 bases, leaving 9 bases not matched to a gene. The CDR3 is 17 amino acids. Germline values: CDR1 MNHNS, CDR2 SASEGT. The CDR3 DNA is TGTGCCAGCAGTTACCGACAGGGCTCAGCAACTAATGAAAAACTGTTTTTT. Amino acid sequence: CASSYRQGSATNEKLFF.